This T cell receptor (beta chain) was recorded in a study of T cell repertoires in cytomegalovirus infection. Study context: CMV epitopes that were recently identified and HLA-C-restricted were used alongside well-studied HLA-B-restricted ones. In public TCR beta signatures, there were indications of both CMV infection and matching HLA type.

This clonotype was seen only a few times. Its antigen is not identified. Study results and caveats: Across the ex vivo response, the dominant clonotypes were HLA-C-restricted CMV-specific TCR beta clonotypes.

One entry per CDR3 protein results from TCRdb running MiXCR on the reads. The table lists 45,000 to 65,000 distinct CDR3 sequences, 15% to 20% of them singletons. The V and J ends lost 5 bases and 3 bases respectively, with 10 bases between them. The V gene's germline CDR1 is SEHNR and CDR2 FQNEAQ (reference sequence). The CDR3 spans 13 residues. This specimen was CD8+ T cells from cultured PBMCs, taken from culture after CMV antigen stimulation. The clonotype comes from a human donor in good health (CMV status not recorded). Some clones in this sample may be carry-over from other donors' samples. The chain is built from TRBV7-9 and TRBJ1-1; D unclear. CDR3 sequence (DNA): TGTGCCAGCAGCCCCCCTGAGGACACTGAAGCTTTCTTT. Amino acid sequence: CASSPPEDTEAFF.